Listed below are T cell receptor beta chains from one sample, sequenced in a study of blood T cell repertoires in COVID-19. Data came from immunoSEQ multiplex PCR; TCRdb stores just in-frame clones and leaves some out. Among approximately 150,000 clones listed, around 90% were seen once. The material sequenced was peripheral blood. These receptors were collected from a man in his sixties with active or convalescent COVID-19. Both conserved end residues are trimmed from each CDR3. The order of the fields is V gene, J gene, CDR3 protein.

TRBV10-1	TRBJ1-5	ASSDGTGFNQPQH
TRBV6-1	TRBJ2-4	ASSEWGGVGAKNIQY
TRBV10-2	TRBJ1-2	ASAEARNYGYT
TRBV3-1/TRBV3-2	TRBJ2-5	ASSVLETQY
TRBV3-1/TRBV3-2	TRBJ1-2	ASSRDWPHGYT
TRBV27	TRBJ2-7	ASSRQNSYEQY
TRBV12-5	TRBJ2-7	ASGPRLAGGRHYEQY
TRBV11-2	TRBJ2-3	ASSSRISGPSSTDTQY
TRBV6-6	TRBJ2-1	ASSPFPAGLADNEQF
TRBV7-2	TRBJ1-6	ASSTTRDFESPLH
TRBV11-3	TRBJ2-1	ASSDRGLTYNEQF
TRBV28	TRBJ1-6	ASSFSDREYSPLH
TRBV2	TRBJ1-1	ASSEGRGRTEAF
TRBV30	TRBJ1-3	AWSVRGGVGGNTIY
TRBV5-1	TRBJ1-1	ASSLVPGQANRNTEAF
TRBV28	TRBJ1-1	ASSLSRQGAEAF
TRBV15	TRBJ2-7	ATSRYSGSSYEQY
TRBV9	TRBJ2-5	ASSVSGLAGGKETQY
TRBV10-3	TRBJ2-7	AIKQQGYEQY
TRBV27	TRBJ2-5	ASSLAGRLPETQY
TRBV7-6	TRBJ1-4	ASSSDGEKLF
TRBV24-1	TRBJ2-1	ATSDDSPGSYNEQF
TRBV9	TRBJ2-2	ASSTPLGGVYTGELF
TRBV9	TRBJ2-1	ASSVDPQGPGQF
TRBV7-9	TRBJ1-4	ASSAVGRGPEKLF
TRBV6-1	TRBJ1-4	ASSEGGLGEKLF
TRBV5-4	TRBJ1-1	ASSWGSGDTEAF
TRBV27	TRBJ1-1	ASRSGQTVTEAF
TRBV4-1	TRBJ2-3	ASSQAPRTSADTQY
TRBV23-1	TRBJ2-7	ASSLWRGYEQY
TRBV6-5	TRBJ2-4	ATWEQGFGKNIQY
TRBV20-1	TRBJ2-7	SASRGGAPGQY